This TCR beta chain is drawn from a study of long-term antiretroviral therapy in people with HIV. The CDR3 has 14 amino acids. Germline CDR1 reads SGHTA; CDR2 reads FQGNSA. V lost 5 bases to trimming and J lost 9 bases, with 17 bases between them. Running of the v3.0 immunoSEQ assay took place at survey level. The method was immunoSEQ multiplex PCR; TCRdb's version includes in-frame clones alone and lacks a portion of them. The repertoire holds roughly 42,000 clones, roughly nine tenths seen once, with 3.5% to 4.5% in the top ten. It was in the United States that all participants with HIV were treated.

The sequenced sample was unsorted PBMCs, obtained 1.2 years after starting antiretroviral therapy. The origin of this receptor is a woman aged 45-65 years with HIV. The rearrangement uses TRBV7-2 and TRBJ2-1; possible D gene TRBD2, 6 bases. The CDR3 is CASSGPTRSVEQFF. In nucleotides, the CDR3 is TGTGCCAGCAGCGGGCCGACTAGGAGCGTTGAGCAGTTCTTC.